This T cell receptor beta chain came from a study of early T cells in non-severe SARS-CoV-2 infection. TCRdb passed the 5' RACE reads through MiXCR, listing each CDR3 protein once. This repertoire shows tens of thousands of distinct CDR3 sequences, around 6.1% found once; its top ten account for 9.5% to 15%. V shed 7 bases and J shed 7 bases, with 16 bases lying between them. The V gene's germline CDR1 is DFQATT and CDR2 SNEGSKA (reference sequence). This CDR3 spans 12 amino acids. The chain recombines TRBV20-1 with TRBJ2-5; D is ambiguous. Sequencing was carried out using whole blood. The origin of this receptor is an adult who was a healthcare worker with PCR-confirmed SARS-CoV-2 infection or an uninfected control (not recorded which). CDR3 region: CSEDNGSGTQYF. CDR3 nucleotides: TGCAGTGAAGATAACGGGTCGGGGACCCAGTACTTC.